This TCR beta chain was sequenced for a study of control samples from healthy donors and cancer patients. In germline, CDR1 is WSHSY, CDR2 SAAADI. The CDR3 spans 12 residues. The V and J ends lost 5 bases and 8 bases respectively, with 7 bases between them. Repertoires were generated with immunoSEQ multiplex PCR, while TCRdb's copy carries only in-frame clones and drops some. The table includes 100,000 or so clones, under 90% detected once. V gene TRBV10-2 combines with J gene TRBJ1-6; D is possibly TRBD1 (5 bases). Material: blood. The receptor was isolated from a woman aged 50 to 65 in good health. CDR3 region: CASSQGDSPLHF. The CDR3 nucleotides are TGCGCCAGCAGTCAGGGAGATTCACCCCTCCACTTT.